The 17 T cell receptor beta chains given below trace back to one sample, sequenced in a study of T cell responses to AZD1222 COVID-19 vaccine. Sequencing used immunoSEQ multiplex PCR; TCRdb keeps in-frame clones, though not all of them. This table holds about 140,000 clones, under 95% found once. The starting material was peripheral blood, obtained on day 0 of AZD1222 vaccination. These receptors were collected from an adult in good health.

The rearrangement joins TRBV19 to TRBJ2-1, with D possibly being TRBD2 (5 bases). Trimming pared 2 bases from V and 9 bases from J, leaving 11 bases between. The CDR3 is made up of 13 amino acids. CDR1 LNHDA and CDR2 SQIVND come from the germline V gene (reference sequence). The CDR3 loop is CASSIRRAGEQFF. The CDR3 DNA follows: TGTGCCAGTAGTATACGCCGGGCGGGTGAGCAGTTCTTC.

J is TRBJ1-6 and V is TRBV6-5; D remains unclear. Trimming took 5 bases from V and 14 from J, leaving 16 bases between them. Germline loops: CDR1 MNHEY, CDR2 SVGAGI. This CDR3 spans 13 amino acids. As DNA, the CDR3 is TGTGCCAGCAGTCCCCTGGATGGGGAAGCCCTCCACTTT. It encodes CASSPLDGEALHF.

The rearrangement links TRBV2 to TRBJ1-6; tentative D call: TRBD1 (5 bases). Germline V gives CDR1 SNHLY, CDR2 FYNNEI. The CDR3 has 12 amino acids. V lost 8 bases to trimming and J lost 9 bases, with 11 bases between them. The CDR3 coding sequence is TGTGCCAGCGAACCAGGGAGTTCACCCCTCCACTTT. Translating gives CASEPGSSPLHF.

The J gene is TRBJ2-7, the V gene TRBV20-1, with D hard to call. Trimming pared 5 bases from V and 6 bases from J, leaving 11 bases between. Germline V gives CDR1 DFQATT, CDR2 SNEGSKA (reference sequence). This CDR3 has 11 residues. This chain's CDR3 is CSASPLREQYF. As DNA, the CDR3 is TGCAGTGCTTCACCCCTACGCGAGCAGTACTTC.

This clone was seen a few times. The chain recombines TRBV10-3 with TRBJ1-5; 9 bases line up with TRBD1. The germline V gene has CDR1 ENHRY and CDR2 SYGVKD. There are 13 residues in the CDR3. J gave up 4 bases and V 10 bases, and 5 bases lay outside the gene matches. The DNA of the CDR3 is TGTGCCACCGGGGACAGGGAAAATCAGCCCCAGCATTTT. It yields the protein CATGDRENQPQHF.

The chain couples TRBV11-2 to TRBJ2-7, with TRBD2 matching 15 bases. V trimming: 1 base; J trimming: 3 bases; junction bases outside the gene matches: 4. This CDR3 comprises 17 residues. Germline assignment: CDR1 SGHAT and CDR2 FQNNGV. The CDR3 loop is CASSLAGLAGGIYEQYF. The CDR3 nucleotides read TGTGCCAGCAGCTTAGCCGGACTAGCGGGGGGGATCTACGAGCAGTACTTC.

The chain has TRBV11-3 and TRBJ2-2; D is unresolved. CDR3 size: 13 residues. Germline-derived CDR1 and CDR2 are SGHNT and YENEEA. Trimming pared 3 bases from V and 4 bases from J, leaving 6 bases between. In DNA, the CDR3 is TGTGCCAGCAGCTTGAGTCCCACCGGGGAGCTGTTTTTT. It yields the protein CASSLSPTGELFF.

This sequence joins TRBV5-4 and TRBJ2-7; TRBD2 matches at 7 bases. The ends lost 0 bases at V and 5 bases at J; junction bases unmatched: 5. CDR1 is SGHNT, CDR2 YYREEE, per germline (reference sequence). CDR3 size: 14 residues. This chain's CDR3 is CASSLVRGGDEQYF. As DNA, the CDR3 is TGTGCCAGCAGCTTGGTTCGGGGAGGGGACGAGCAGTACTTC.

The V call is TRBV19, the J call TRBJ2-7; D tentatively fits TRBD1 or TRBD2 (5 bases each). Trimming cost V 1 base and J 6 bases, with 10 bases left between them. CDR1 and CDR2 from the germline V gene are LNHDA and SQIVND (reference sequence). The CDR3 totals 13 residues. The CDR3 protein is CASSIALRGEQYF. The CDR3 DNA reads as TGTGCCAGTAGTATAGCGTTGAGGGGCGAGCAGTACTTC. Full variable domain (missing parts from reference TRBV19 and TRBJ2-7): DGGITQSPKYLFRKEGQNVTLSCEQNLNHDAMYWYRQDPGQGLRLIYYSQIVNDFQKGDIAEGYSVSREKKESFPLTVTSAQKNPTAFYLCASSIALRGEQYFGPGTRLTVT.

A single count supports this clone. The V and J genes are TRBV5-3 and TRBJ1-2; no definite D call. TRBV5-3 has ORF status, its function being uncertain. Trimming removed 4 bases at V and 4 bases at J, with 17 bases between. This CDR3 is built from 15 residues. CDR3 sequence reads: CARSGKPGSLYGYTF. CDR3 sequence (DNA): TGTGCCAGAAGCGGAAAGCCGGGGAGTCTCTATGGCTACACCTTC.

This clone was picked up one time. This chain links TRBV19 with TRBJ2-1; 7 bases are a match to TRBD2. The CDR3 has 13 amino acids. The V segment lost 6 bases and the J segment 8 bases; nucleotides outside the gene matches: 7. Germline V gives CDR1 LNHDA, CDR2 SQIVND (reference sequence). CDR3 loop: CASRVQTSDEQFF. CDR3 DNA: TGTGCCAGTAGGGTACAAACTAGCGATGAGCAGTTCTTC.

A few counts support this clone. The J gene is TRBJ2-7, the V gene TRBV19; the D gene is possibly TRBD1 (5 bases). Germline V gene data show CDR1 as LNHDA and CDR2 as SQIVND (reference sequence). Trimming took 5 bases from V and 6 from J, leaving 17 bases between them. The CDR3 extends over 14 amino acids. Written as DNA, the CDR3 is TGTGCCAGTAGTCACCTGGACAAGACGGCCGAGCAGTACTTC. Translated, it gives CASSHLDKTAEQYF.

The chain is built from TRBV20-1 and TRBJ1-2; D ambiguous. With 4 bases removed from V and 8 bases from J, the gap between germline ends came to 11 bases. The germline V gene has CDR1 DFQATT and CDR2 SNEGSKA (reference sequence). This CDR3 region has 11 residues. This CDR3 reads CSATEFPGYTF. CDR3 DNA: TGCAGTGCTACAGAATTTCCCGGCTACACCTTC.

The chain has TRBV6-5 and TRBJ2-7; unclear D gene. The CDR3 totals 14 residues. V lost 2 bases and J lost 3, with 11 bases in between. Germline loops: CDR1 MNHEY, CDR2 SVGAGI. DNA for the CDR3: TGTGCCAGCAGTTACACGGGTGTGATCTACGAGCAGTACTTC. It yields the protein CASSYTGVIYEQYF.

The chain joins TRBV4-2 to TRBJ2-3; D tentatively reads TRBD1 or TRBD2 (5 bases each). The CDR3 runs to 16 residues. Looked up from germline, CDR1 is LGHNA and CDR2 is YNFKEQ. The V gene lost 4 bases and the J gene lost 0 bases, with 14 bases spanning the gap. The CDR3: CASSLTVGPSTDTQYF. Here the CDR3 DNA reads TGTGCCAGCAGCCTTACTGTGGGACCGAGCACAGATACGCAGTATTTT.

The rearrangement links TRBV7-3 to TRBJ2-3, with a tentative D call TRBD1 (7 bases). The V end lost 1 base, the J end lost 3 bases, and 14 bases lay between the germline ends. Germline values: CDR1 SGHTA, CDR2 FQGTGA. The CDR3 has 16 residues. The CDR3 bases are TGTGCCAGCAGCTTAAATAGGGCAGGGGGGACAGATACGCAGTATTTT. It specifies CASSLNRAGGTDTQYF.

The genes are TRBV4-3 and TRBJ1-2, with TRBD1 matching over 8 bases. CDR3 length: 16 residues. V lost 4 bases and J lost 3; bases outside the gene matches: 10. Germline V lookup: CDR1 LGHNA, CDR2 YSLEER. CDR3 sequence (DNA): TGCGCCAGCAGCCGCCAGACCTGGACAGGGCACTATGGCTACACCTTC. Its translation: CASSRQTWTGHYGYTF.